Presented here are 10 T cell receptor beta chains from one specimen sequenced in a study of blood T cell repertoires in COVID-19. Using immunoSEQ multiplex PCR, the repertoire was profiled, and TCRdb retains in-frame clones only, with some absent. Counted here are about 210,000 clones, around four fifths occurring once; the ten biggest clones make up around 9%. The source material was PBMCs or T cells enriched from blood (not recorded which). The receptors here all came from a man aged 40-55 years who had recovered from COVID-19.

This clone appeared once. V usage is TRBV5-1 and J usage is TRBJ1-3, with D possibly TRBD1 on 6 matching bases. CDR1 and CDR2 from the germline V gene are SGHRS and YFSETQ. The ends were cut back, 5 bases at V and 3 bases at J, with 12 bases in the middle. This CDR3 is 14 amino acids long. CDR3 region: CASRRGWDGNTIYF. For the CDR3, the DNA is TGCGCCAGCAGAAGGGGGTGGGATGGAAACACCATATATTTT.

This clone has a handful of counts. This chain connects TRBV7-8 to TRBJ2-1; 13 bases are shared with TRBD2. The germline V gene has CDR1 SGHVS and CDR2 FQNEAQ. J gave up 1 base and V 2 bases, and 5 bases lay outside the gene matches. The CDR3 consists of 18 residues. CDR3 coding DNA: TGTGCCAGCAGCTTACAGACTAGCGGGGGGAGGTCCTACAATGAGCAGTTCTTC. This codes for CASSLQTSGGRSYNEQFF.

As for this clone: This sample also contains other DNA sequences that code for the same CDR3. V is TRBV5-1 and J is TRBJ1-1; the D gene is possibly TRBD1 (5 bases). Germline CDR1 reads SGHRS; CDR2 reads YFSETQ. This CDR3 region has 13 residues. V shed 1 base and J shed 1 base, with 5 bases lying between them. CDR3 residues: CASSLTGNTEAFF. The CDR3 coding sequence is TGCGCCAGCAGCTTGACAGGGAACACTGAAGCTTTCTTT.

V is TRBV12-5 and J is TRBJ1-4; D perhaps matches TRBD1 (5 bases). Germline V gives CDR1 LGHNT, CDR2 FRNRAP. Trimming cost V 8 bases and J 0 bases, with 13 bases left between them. The CDR3 is 15 amino acids. Written as DNA, the CDR3 is TGTGCTAGTAGCCCTGGGGGGGCAACTAATGAAAAACTGTTTTTT. It yields the protein CASSPGGATNEKLFF.

The genes are TRBV4-1 and TRBJ2-1; D may be TRBD1 (6 bases). V lost 0 bases and J 3 bases, leaving 6 bases between the germline ends. From germline, CDR1 is MGHRA and CDR2 YSYEKL. The CDR3 spans 14 residues. CDR3 sequence reads: CASSQEGGYNEQFF. The CDR3 DNA is TGCGCCAGCAGCCAAGAAGGGGGCTACAATGAGCAGTTCTTC.

V usage is TRBV11-2 and J usage is TRBJ2-1; 7 nucleotides align to TRBD2. The CDR3 runs 15 residues. V shed 0 bases, J shed 5 bases, and the junction held 4 bases outside the gene matches. Germline V CDR1 and CDR2: SGHAT, FQNNGV. CDR3 DNA: TGTGCCAGCAGCTTAGATTACGGGGGGAACAATGAGCAGTTCTTC. Amino acid sequence: CASSLDYGGNNEQFF. Complete variable domain (other parts from reference TRBV11-2 and TRBJ2-1): EAGVAQSPRYKIIEKRQSVAFWCNPISGHATLYWYQQILGQGPKLLIQFQNNGVVDDSQLPKDRFSAERLKGVDSTLKIQPAKLEDSAVYLCASSLDYGGNNEQFFGPGTRLTVL.

The chain recombines TRBV24-1 with TRBJ1-1; the D gene is possibly TRBD1 (6 bases). The CDR3 loop spans 14 amino acids. V shed 9 bases and J shed 3 bases, with 16 bases lying between them. Per germline, CDR1 KGHDR and CDR2 SFDVKD. In nucleotides, the CDR3 is TGTGCCACCGCCTGGGACATCGAGGACACTGAAGCTTTCTTT. Its protein is CATAWDIEDTEAFF.

This clone was observed a few times. The V call is TRBV9, the J call TRBJ2-5; TRBD2 matches at 10 bases. With V trimmed by 2 bases and J by 3 bases, 4 bases remained unmatched. CDR3 length: 15 amino acids. Germline V gives CDR1 SGDLS, CDR2 YYNGEE. The CDR3 nucleotides read TGTGCCAGCAGCGTTGGTCTAGCGGGAGAAGAGACCCAGTACTTC. This encodes CASSVGLAGEETQYF. Variable domain in full (rest from reference TRBV9 and TRBJ2-5): DSGVTQTPKHLITATGQRVTLRCSPRSGDLSVYWYQQSLDQGLQFLIQYYNGEERAKGNILERFSAQQFPDLHSELNLSSLELGDSALYFCASSVGLAGEETQYFGPGTRLLVL.

This clone was detected only a few times. The CDR3 protein is CASSPENGGEAFF. The CDR3 DNA follows: TGTGCCAGCTCACCTGAAAACGGCGGAGAAGCTTTCTTT. The chain carries TRBV18 and TRBJ1-1; unclear D gene. The CDR3 has 13 residues. CDR1 KGHSH and CDR2 LQKENI come from the germline V gene. Trimming shortened V by 3 bases and J by 8 bases, and 13 bases separated the two germline ends. Full variable domain (remainder filled in from reference TRBV18 and TRBJ1-1): NAGVMQNPRHLVRRRGQEARLRCSPMKGHSHVYWYRQLPEEGLKFMVYLQKENIIDESGMPKERFSAEFPKEGPSILRIQQVVRGDSAAYFCASSPENGGEAFFGQGTRLTVV.

A single count supports this clone. The chain couples TRBV29-1 to TRBJ2-1; a possible D gene is TRBD2 (6 bases). The CDR3 runs 15 residues. Germline CDR1 reads SQVTM; CDR2 reads ANQGSEA. V lost 0 bases to trimming and J lost 6 bases, with 15 bases between them. CDR3 amino acids: CSVEDRRGPLNEQFF. CDR3 coding DNA: TGCAGCGTTGAAGATCGGCGGGGACCCCTCAATGAGCAGTTCTTC.